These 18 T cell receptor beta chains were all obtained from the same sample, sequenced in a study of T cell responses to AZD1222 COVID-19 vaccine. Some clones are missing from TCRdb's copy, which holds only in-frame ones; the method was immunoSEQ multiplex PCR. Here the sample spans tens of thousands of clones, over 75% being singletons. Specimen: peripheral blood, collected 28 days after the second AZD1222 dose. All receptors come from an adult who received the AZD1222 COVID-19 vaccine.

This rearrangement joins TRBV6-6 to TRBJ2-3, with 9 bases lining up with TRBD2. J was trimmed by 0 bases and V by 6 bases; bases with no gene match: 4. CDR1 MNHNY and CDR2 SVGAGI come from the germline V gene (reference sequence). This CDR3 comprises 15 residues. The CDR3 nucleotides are TGTGCCAGCAGCCTCAGCGGGAGGAGCACAGATACGCAGTATTTT. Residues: CASSLSGRSTDTQYF.

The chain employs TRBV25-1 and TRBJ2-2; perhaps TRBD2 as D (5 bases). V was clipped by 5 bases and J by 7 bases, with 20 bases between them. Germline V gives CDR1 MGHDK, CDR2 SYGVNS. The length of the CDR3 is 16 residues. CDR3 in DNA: TGTGCCAGCAGTCCCTCAAGAGGGTATAAGGGCGGGGAGCTGTTTTTT. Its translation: CASSPSRGYKGGELFF. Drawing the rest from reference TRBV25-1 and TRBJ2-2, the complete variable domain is EADIYQTPRYLVIGTGKKITLECSQTMGHDKMYWYQQDPGMELHLIHYSYGVNSTEKGDLSSESTVSRIRTEHFPLTLESARPSHTSQYLCASSPSRGYKGGELFFGEGSRLTVL.

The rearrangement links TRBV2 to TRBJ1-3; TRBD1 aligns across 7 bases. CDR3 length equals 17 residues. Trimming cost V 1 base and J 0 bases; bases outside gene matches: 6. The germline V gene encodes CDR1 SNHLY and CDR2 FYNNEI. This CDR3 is CASSEGQGFSSGNTIYF. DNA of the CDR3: TGTGCCAGCAGTGAAGGACAGGGATTCAGCTCTGGAAACACCATATATTTT.

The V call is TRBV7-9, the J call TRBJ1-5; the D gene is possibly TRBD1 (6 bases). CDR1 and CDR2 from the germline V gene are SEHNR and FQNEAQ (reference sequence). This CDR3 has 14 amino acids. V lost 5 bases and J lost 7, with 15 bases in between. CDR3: CASSNTGRGQPQHF. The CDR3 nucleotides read TGTGCCAGCAGCAACACAGGGCGTGGGCAGCCCCAGCATTTT. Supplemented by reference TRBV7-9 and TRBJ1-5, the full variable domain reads DTGVSQNPRHKITKRGQNVTFRCDPISEHNRLYWYRQTLGQGPEFLTYFQNEAQLEKSRLLSDRFSAERPKGSFSTLEIQRTEQGDSAMYLCASSNTGRGQPQHFGDGTRLSIL.

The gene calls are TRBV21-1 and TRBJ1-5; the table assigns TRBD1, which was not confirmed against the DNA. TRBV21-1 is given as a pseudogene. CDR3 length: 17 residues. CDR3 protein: CASSKDYRGSRNQPQHF. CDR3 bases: TGTGCCAGCAGCAAAGACTACAGGGGATCAAGGAATCAGCCCCAGCATTTT.

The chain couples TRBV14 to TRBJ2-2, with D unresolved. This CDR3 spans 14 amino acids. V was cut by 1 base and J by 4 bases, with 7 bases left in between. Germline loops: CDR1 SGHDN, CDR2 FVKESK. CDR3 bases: TGTGCCAGCAGCCAAGGGATTGGCACCGGGGAGCTGTTTTTT. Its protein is CASSQGIGTGELFF.

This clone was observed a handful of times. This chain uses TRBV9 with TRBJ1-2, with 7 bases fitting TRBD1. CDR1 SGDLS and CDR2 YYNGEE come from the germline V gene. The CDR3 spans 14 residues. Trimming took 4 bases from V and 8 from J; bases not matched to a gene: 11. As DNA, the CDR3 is TGTGCCAGCAGCCCCCAATTGACAGGGCTAGGCTACACCTTC. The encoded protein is CASSPQLTGLGYTF.

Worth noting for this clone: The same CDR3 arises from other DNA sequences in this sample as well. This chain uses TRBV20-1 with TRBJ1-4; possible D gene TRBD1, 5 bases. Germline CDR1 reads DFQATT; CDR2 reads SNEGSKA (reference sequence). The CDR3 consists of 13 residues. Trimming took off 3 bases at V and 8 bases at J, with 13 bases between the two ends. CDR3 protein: CSASGQGGEKLFF. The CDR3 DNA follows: TGCAGTGCTAGTGGGCAGGGCGGGGAAAAACTGTTTTTT.

CDR3 in amino acids: CASRSTVPYEQYF. DNA for the CDR3: TGTGCCAGCAGGTCCACAGTTCCCTACGAGCAGTACTTC. The rearrangement joins TRBV7-2 to TRBJ2-7; no firm D call. V was cut by 6 bases and J by 2 bases, with 11 bases left in between. Germline values: CDR1 SGHTA, CDR2 FQGNSA. The CDR3 consists of 13 residues.

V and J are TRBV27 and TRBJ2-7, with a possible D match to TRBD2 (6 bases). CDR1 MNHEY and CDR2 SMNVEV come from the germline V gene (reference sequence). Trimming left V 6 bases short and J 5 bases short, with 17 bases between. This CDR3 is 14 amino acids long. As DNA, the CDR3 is TGTGCCAGCAGAGACTACCCTAGCGCCCACGAGCAGTACTTC. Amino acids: CASRDYPSAHEQYF.

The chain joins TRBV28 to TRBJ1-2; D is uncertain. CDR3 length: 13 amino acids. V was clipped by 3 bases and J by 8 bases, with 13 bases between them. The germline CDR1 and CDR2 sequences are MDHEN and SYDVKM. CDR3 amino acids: CASSFPPPRGYTF. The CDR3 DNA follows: TGTGCCAGCAGTTTTCCCCCTCCTCGCGGCTACACCTTC.

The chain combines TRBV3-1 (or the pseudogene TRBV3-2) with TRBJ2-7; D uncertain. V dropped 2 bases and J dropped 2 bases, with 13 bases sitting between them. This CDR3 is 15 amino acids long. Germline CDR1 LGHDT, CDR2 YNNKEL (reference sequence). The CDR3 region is CASSQYSQITYEQYF. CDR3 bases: TGTGCCAGCAGCCAATATAGCCAGATTACCTACGAGCAGTACTTC.

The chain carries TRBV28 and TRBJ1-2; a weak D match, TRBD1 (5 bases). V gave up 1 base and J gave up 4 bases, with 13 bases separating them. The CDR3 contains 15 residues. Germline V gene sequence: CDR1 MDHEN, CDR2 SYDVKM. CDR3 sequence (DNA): TGTGCCAGCAGTTTATTCGGGGCCAGTGGCTATGGCTACACCTTC. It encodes CASSLFGASGYGYTF.

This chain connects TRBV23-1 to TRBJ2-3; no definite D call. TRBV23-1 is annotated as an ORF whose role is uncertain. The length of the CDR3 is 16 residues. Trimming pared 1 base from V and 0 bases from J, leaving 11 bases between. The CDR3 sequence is CASSQWWPDSTDTQYF. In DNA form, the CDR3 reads TGCGCCAGCAGTCAATGGTGGCCAGATAGCACAGATACGCAGTATTTT.

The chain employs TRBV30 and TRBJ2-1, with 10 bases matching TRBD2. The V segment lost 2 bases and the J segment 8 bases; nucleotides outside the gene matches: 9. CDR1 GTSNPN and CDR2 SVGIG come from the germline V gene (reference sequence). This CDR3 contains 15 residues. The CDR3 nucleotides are TGTGCCTGGAGTCCCGCTAGCGGGGGCGTCTATGAGCAGTTCTTC. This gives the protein CAWSPASGGVYEQFF.

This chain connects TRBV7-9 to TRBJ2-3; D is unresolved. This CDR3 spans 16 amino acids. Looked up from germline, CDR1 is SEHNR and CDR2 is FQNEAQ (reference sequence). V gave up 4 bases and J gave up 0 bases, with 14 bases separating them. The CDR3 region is CASSSPMSASTDTQYF. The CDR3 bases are TGTGCCAGCAGCTCCCCCATGAGCGCTAGCACAGATACGCAGTATTTT.

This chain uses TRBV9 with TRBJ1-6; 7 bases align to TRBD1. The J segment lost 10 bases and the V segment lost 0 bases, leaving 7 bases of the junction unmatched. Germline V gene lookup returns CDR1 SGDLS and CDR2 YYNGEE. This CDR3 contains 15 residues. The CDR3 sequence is CASSVGRGGASPLHF. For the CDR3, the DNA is TGTGCCAGCAGCGTAGGGAGAGGGGGCGCCTCACCCCTCCACTTT.

CDR3 loop: CASSVLVAGGIDEQFF. In DNA, the CDR3 is TGTGCCAGCAGCGTATTAGTAGCGGGGGGGATAGATGAGCAGTTCTTC. This chain joins TRBV9 and TRBJ2-1; TRBD2 agrees at 11 bases. Germline lookup yields CDR1 SGDLS and CDR2 YYNGEE. CDR3 length: 16 amino acids. V lost 1 base and J lost 8; bases outside the gene matches: 8.